This T cell receptor (beta chain) was observed in a study of cytomegalovirus exposure and HLA in healthy donors. Study context: Earlier findings included 90 million to 120 million unique TCR beta sequences obtained from approximately 170 million T cells. Study results and caveats: Sequencing probably produced one cluster of sequence variants that were highly shared. A link between a missense DCLRE1C variant and TCR beta V- and J-gene trimming emerged from a later analysis.

13 Jbeta primers and 60 Vbeta primers were used for the PCR. The table came from immunoSEQ multiplex PCR; TCRdb's copy has only in-frame clones and leaves some out. This sample has approximately 270,000 clones, with under 90% found just once. This CDR3 region has 15 residues. Germline CDR1 and CDR2: SGHDT and YYEEEE. The V segment lost 4 bases and the J segment 3 bases; nucleotides outside the gene matches: 6. Details on this clone: Its specificity is unknown.

The specimen was PBMCs. The chain joins TRBV5-6 to TRBJ1-2; 10 nucleotides align to TRBD1. The source of this sequence is a girl between 2 and 10 years old in good health and CMV-seronegative. The CDR3 here is CASSKGQGTHYGYTF. DNA for the CDR3: TGTGCCAGCAGCAAGGGACAGGGGACCCACTATGGCTACACCTTC.